The clone carrying this T cell receptor (beta chain) has more than one count but fewer than ten. What it recognizes is unknown. The data derive from a study of T cell repertoires in cytomegalovirus infection. One entry per CDR3 protein results from TCRdb running MiXCR on the reads. The table includes approximately 500,000 distinct CDR3 sequences, less than 30% detected once. The V gene lost 0 bases and the J gene lost 6 bases, with 21 bases spanning the gap. The CDR3 has 18 residues. Per germline, CDR1 MNHEY and CDR2 SVGEGT. Findings and limits, study-wide: The ex vivo response was dominated by HLA-C-restricted CMV-specific TCR beta clonotypes.

The origin of this receptor is a human donor in good health (CMV status not recorded). Some clones in this sample may be carry-over from other donors' samples. Sequenced input: PBMCs. This chain uses TRBV6-2 or TRBV6-3 with TRBJ1-5, with D perhaps TRBD1 (6 bases). The DNA of the CDR3 is TGTGCCAGCAGTTACTCGAGAGGGGGGCCCCTCGGGAGTCAGCCCCAGCATTTT. This translates into CASSYSRGGPLGSQPQHF.